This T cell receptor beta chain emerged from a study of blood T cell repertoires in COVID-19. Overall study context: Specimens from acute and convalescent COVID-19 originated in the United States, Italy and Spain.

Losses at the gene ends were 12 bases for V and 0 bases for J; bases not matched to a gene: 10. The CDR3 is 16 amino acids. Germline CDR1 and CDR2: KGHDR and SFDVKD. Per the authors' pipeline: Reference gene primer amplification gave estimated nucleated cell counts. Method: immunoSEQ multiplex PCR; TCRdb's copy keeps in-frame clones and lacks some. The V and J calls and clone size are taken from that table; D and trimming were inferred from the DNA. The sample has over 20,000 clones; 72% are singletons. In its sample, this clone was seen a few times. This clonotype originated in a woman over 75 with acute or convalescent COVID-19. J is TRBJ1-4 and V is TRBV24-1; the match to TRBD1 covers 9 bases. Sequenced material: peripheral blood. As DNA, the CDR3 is TGTGCCCCCCAAAACAGGGGGCAAGCAACTAATGAAAAACTGTTTTTT. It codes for CAPQNRGQATNEKLFF.